The rows below give T cell receptor beta chains drawn from one sample of a study of blood T cell repertoires in COVID-19. TCRdb's copy holds only in-frame clones and misses some; the assay was immunoSEQ multiplex PCR. This table holds roughly 440,000 clones, about nine tenths found once. Sequenced: peripheral blood. Receptors originate from a woman in her fifties or sixties with COVID-19, enrolled during active disease. Each CDR3 is given with its conserved first and last residue. Fields, in order: clone size, D gene, J gene, V gene, CDR3 DNA, CDR3 protein. The D gene is left open where the match is weak. Size values are once, few and many counts, or a class for expanded clones, and some rows have none.

>-|-|TRBJ2-2|TRBV29-1
TGCAGCGTTCAACATCAGGGTTGGACCGGGGAGCTGTTTTTT
CSVQHQGWTGELFF
>-|-|TRBJ1-2|TRBV12-3/TRBV12-4
TGTGCCAGCAGCCGACCCAGAGGGTATGGCTACACCTTC
CASSRPRGYGYTF
>-|-|TRBJ1-3|TRBV7-2
TGTGCCAGCAGCCCGATGGGGGGCTCTGGAAACACCATATATTTT
CASSPMGGSGNTIYF
>-|TRBD1|TRBJ2-5|TRBV11-2
TGTGCCAGCAGCTTCTCCCGTGGGGGACAGGGGAAGACCCAGTACTTC
CASSFSRGGQGKTQYF
>-|TRBD1|TRBJ1-2|TRBV6-5
TGTGCCAGCAGGGGGACAGCTGCTTCTGGCTACACCTTC
CASRGTAASGYTF
>-|TRBD1|TRBJ2-3|TRBV7-9
TGTGCCAGCAGCCGTGGACAGGGGCGGACAGATACGCAGTATTTT
CASSRGQGRTDTQYF
>-|TRBD1|TRBJ1-1|TRBV9
TGTGCCAGCAGCTTCAGACAGGGGGCTGAAGCTTTCTTT
CASSFRQGAEAFF
>-|-|TRBJ1-1|TRBV7-9
TGTGCCAGCAGTTGGGAGAAGGACACTGAAGCTTTCTTT
CASSWEKDTEAFF
>-|TRBD1|TRBJ2-4|TRBV7-2
TGTGCCAGCAGCCCCCCGGGACAGGGGGCCAAAAACATTCAGTACTTC
CASSPPGQGAKNIQYF
>-|-|TRBJ2-1|TRBV6-5
TGTGCCAGCAGTAATCCATTCAGGTACAATGAGCAGTTCTTC
CASSNPFRYNEQFF
>-|TRBD1|TRBJ2-7|TRBV6-1
TGTGCCAGCAGTGAACTGGGGACAGGGGCTCCGAAAACAGGGGAGCAGTACTTC
CASSELGTGAPKTGEQYF
>-|TRBD1|TRBJ1-2|TRBV28
TGTGCCAGCAGTTCCGTTCAGGGGGTGCCCAACTATGGCTACACCTTC
CASSSVQGVPNYGYTF
>few|-|TRBJ2-1|TRBV6-2/TRBV6-3
TGTGCCAGCAGTTACCTCAGAGGGAGTGAGCAGTTCTTC
CASSYLRGSEQFF
>-|TRBD2|TRBJ2-1|TRBV5-1
TGCGCCAGCAGCTTGGACGCTAGCGGGGGGGCATATGAGCAGTTCTTC
CASSLDASGGAYEQFF
>-|TRBD1|TRBJ1-2|TRBV5-4
TGTGCCAGCAGCTTCTTCGACAGGGCGGGAGGCTACACCTTC
CASSFFDRAGGYTF
>-|-|TRBJ1-2|TRBV6-5
TGTGCCAGCACCTTACTCAATGGAGCTCTGGGCTACACCTTC
CASTLLNGALGYTF
>-|-|TRBJ2-2|TRBV2
TGTGCCAGCAGCTTCCCGAACCTCGGGGATTTGAACACCGGGGAGCTGTTTTTT
CASSFPNLGDLNTGELFF
>-|TRBD1|TRBJ1-6|TRBV19
TGTGCCAGTAGTATAAGGCGGGGACAGGGTGAAAATTCACCCCTCCACTTT
CASSIRRGQGENSPLHF
>-|TRBD1|TRBJ1-5|TRBV6-5
TGTGCCACCAGGGACAGGGGGTTCGGGAATCAGCCCCAGCATTTT
CATRDRGFGNQPQHF
>few|-|TRBJ1-2|TRBV3-1/TRBV3-2
TGTGCCAGCAGCCCAACGCCGACAAACATGGGGAGCGGCTACACCTTC
CASSPTPTNMGSGYTF
>many|TRBD1|TRBJ2-2|TRBV2
TGTGCCAGCAGTGTGGACAGGGCGGCCGGGGAGCTGTTTTTT
CASSVDRAAGELFF
>-|TRBD1|TRBJ1-2|TRBV6-5
TGTGCCAGCAGCTTTCGACAGGGGAACGATGGCTACACCTTC
CASSFRQGNDGYTF
>-|-|TRBJ1-2|TRBV30
TGTGCCTGGGGAGACAGAAACTATGGCTACACCTTC
CAWGDRNYGYTF
>-|-|TRBJ2-7|TRBV27
TGTGCCAGCACCCCAGGGGTTCACGGCGAGCAGTACTTC
CASTPGVHGEQYF
>-|-|TRBJ2-7|TRBV28
TGTGCCAGCAGTGTAGGGGGCTACGAGCAGTACTTC
CASSVGGYEQYF
>-|TRBD1|TRBJ2-3|TRBV25-1
TGTGCCAGCAGCGACAGGGAGCATAACACAGATACGCAGTATTTT
CASSDREHNTDTQYF
>-|-|TRBJ1-2|TRBV6-5
TGTGCCAGCAGCCCCTCCGGAGGTGGCTACACCTTC
CASSPSGGGYTF
>-|TRBD2|TRBJ2-2|TRBV3-1/TRBV3-2
TGTGCCAGCAGCCAAAGACTAGCGGTTACCGGGGAGCTGTTTTTT
CASSQRLAVTGELFF
>once|TRBD2|TRBJ2-1|TRBV11-2
TGTGCCAGCAGTCCGGGACTAGTTTACAATGAGCAGTTCTTC
CASSPGLVYNEQFF
>few|TRBD2|TRBJ2-3|TRBV19
TGTGCCAGTAGTCCTAGCGGGGGGAAAACAGATACGCAGTATTTT
CASSPSGGKTDTQYF
>-|TRBD1|TRBJ2-7|TRBV28
TGTGCCAGCAGTTCTCCTCATCAGGGGGCATACGAGCAGTACTTC
CASSSPHQGAYEQYF
>few|-|TRBJ1-5|TRBV19
TGTGCCAGTGGCACCCTCCCCCAGCATTTT
CASGTLPQHF
>-|-|TRBJ2-1|TRBV11-1
TGTGCCAGCAGCTTAATCATGGGGCTCGGCGGTGAGCAGTTCTTC
CASSLIMGLGGEQFF
>-|-|TRBJ2-7|TRBV7-9
TGTGCCAGCAGCTTATCAGGGACCTACGAGCAGTACTTC
CASSLSGTYEQYF
>-|TRBD1|TRBJ1-2|TRBV10-3
TGTGCCACTAAGACAGGGGACTATGGCTACACCTTC
CATKTGDYGYTF
>-|TRBD1|TRBJ2-7|TRBV2
TGTGCCAGCAGGGGACAGACCTACGAGCAGTACTTC
CASRGQTYEQYF
>once|TRBD1|TRBJ1-3|TRBV4-1
TGCGCCAGCAGCCAACCGGGACAGGGGGGAAACACCATATATTTT
CASSQPGQGGNTIYF
>-|TRBD1|TRBJ1-2|TRBV5-6
TGTGCCAGCAGCTTGGGCCCGCCCAATACCGGGACAGGGGCCCGGGGCTACACCTTC
CASSLGPPNTGTGARGYTF
>-|-|TRBJ1-2|TRBV2
TGTGCCAGCAGTGAAGCGGACAGATACTATGGCTACACCTTC
CASSEADRYYGYTF
>-|-|TRBJ2-3|TRBV11-2
TGTGCCAGCAGCTTAGGGGGTTCGAGGGGGTGGACAGATACGCAGTATTTT
CASSLGGSRGWTDTQYF
>-|-|TRBJ1-1|TRBV30
TGTGCCTGGAGTGTGCCCGATTCGGACACTGAAGCTTTCTTT
CAWSVPDSDTEAFF
>-|TRBD1|TRBJ2-2|TRBV29-1
TGCAGCGTTTATGGACCGGGACAGGGGACCGGGGACTCCCAAAAGGTAGACACCGGGGAGCTGTTTTTT
CSVYGPGQGTGDSQKVDTGELFF
>-|-|TRBJ1-1|TRBV20-1
TGCAGTGCGCGGTATAGAGTTGCTTTCTTT
CSARYRVAFF
>-|TRBD2|TRBJ2-3|TRBV10-1
TGCGCCAGCAGGGCTAGCGGGGAGCCGTGGGACCCGTGGTATTTT
CASRASGEPWDPWYF
>once|TRBD1|TRBJ1-2|TRBV27
TGTGCCAGCAGTTCGACAGGGGGAAGCTATGGCTACACCTTC
CASSSTGGSYGYTF
>-|TRBD2|TRBJ2-7|TRBV19
TGTGCCAGTAGTTTACCGGGACTAGCGGCTGGCGAGCAGTACTTC
CASSLPGLAAGEQYF
>-|-|TRBJ2-3|TRBV2
TGTGCCAGCCACACAACAACCACAGATACGCAGTATTTT
CASHTTTTDTQYF
>-|TRBD1|TRBJ1-5|TRBV27
TGTGCCAGCAGTTTAGCGACAGGGGGAAATCAGCCCCAGCATTTT
CASSLATGGNQPQHF
>-|TRBD2|TRBJ2-3|TRBV4-2
TGTGCCAGCAGCCAAGAAGAGGGACTAGCCTCCACAGATACGCAGTATTTT
CASSQEEGLASTDTQYF
>-|-|TRBJ2-3|TRBV18
TGTGCCAGCTCACCTACCCTCTCCAGGTACACAGATACGCAGTATTTT
CASSPTLSRYTDTQYF
>-|-|TRBJ1-4|TRBV19
TGTGCCAGTAGTGTCCGGGTCACTAATGAAAAACTGTTTTTT
CASSVRVTNEKLFF
>-|-|TRBJ2-5|TRBV25-1
TGTGCCAGCAGTGACCCCCGGGAAGGGGGCCAAGAGACCCAGTACTTC
CASSDPREGGQETQYF